Sequencing of this TCR beta chain was carried out in a study of blood T cell repertoires in COVID-19. For the study at large: Nucleic acid was either cDNA or gDNA, and it came from T cells, B-cell-depleted T cells, or PBMCs.

Under the authors' procedure: Amplification of reference gene primers provided the estimated nucleated cell counts. Produced via immunoSEQ multiplex PCR; TCRdb's table is partial and in-frame only. The DNA was the basis for D and trimming; V, J and clone size are from that table. The sample consists of roughly 150,000 clones, about 83% of them appearing once. V shed 4 bases and J shed 6 bases, with 11 bases lying between them. The germline CDR1 and CDR2 sequences are LGHDT and YNNKEL (reference sequence). The CDR3 runs 13 residues. The chain is built from TRBV3-1 (or the pseudogene TRBV3-2) and TRBJ2-3, with a possible D match to TRBD2 (6 bases). Sample: peripheral blood. This sequence was found in a woman aged 70-85 years who had recovered from COVID-19. CDR3 nucleotides: TGTGCCAGCAGCCCTGGAGGGAGGGATACGCAGTATTTT. Residues: CASSPGGRDTQYF.